A selection of T cell receptor beta chains follows, all from one sample in a study of T cell responses to AZD1222 COVID-19 vaccine. The repertoire was sequenced with immunoSEQ multiplex PCR; TCRdb's copy has only in-frame clones and lacks some. The sample holds 73,000 or so clones, approximately 88% seen once. Specimen: peripheral blood, collected on day 0 of AZD1222 vaccination. These TCRs come from an adult in good health. Each CDR3 is given with its conserved first and last residue. The D gene is left open where the match is weak. Not all rows give a size; the values are once, few, many and, for expanded clones, a class.

j_call | clone_size | v_call | d_call | cdr3_aa | cdr3_nt
TRBJ1-6 | NA | TRBV5-6 | NA | CASSFFPAGTLYSPLHF | TGTGCCAGCAGCTTTTTCCCCGCCGGGACCTTATATTCACCCCTCCACTTT
TRBJ1-3 | NA | TRBV9 | NA | CASSARTDGNTIYF | TGTGCCAGCAGCGCCAGGACGGATGGAAACACCATATATTTT
TRBJ2-1 | once | TRBV11-3 | NA | CASSVGTGGNEQFF | TGTGCCAGCAGCGTAGGGACGGGTGGGAATGAGCAGTTCTTC
TRBJ2-2 | NA | TRBV9 | TRBD2 | CASSTTSGDTGELFF | TGTGCCAGCAGTACGACTAGCGGGGACACCGGGGAGCTGTTTTTT
TRBJ1-4 | NA | TRBV30 | NA | CAWSRGQGYNEKLFF | TGTGCCTGGAGTCGCGGTCAGGGGTACAATGAAAAACTGTTTTTT
TRBJ2-2 | NA | TRBV3-1/TRBV3-2 | NA | CASSQTTSSRATGELFF | TGTGCCAGCAGCCAAACTACTTCTTCGCGAGCCACCGGGGAGCTGTTTTTT
TRBJ2-1 | once | TRBV30 | NA | CAWSAKDFEQFF | TGTGCCTGGAGCGCCAAGGACTTTGAGCAGTTCTTC
TRBJ2-7 | few | TRBV28 | NA | CASRKDSYEQYF | TGTGCCAGCAGGAAAGACAGCTACGAGCAGTACTTC
TRBJ2-7 | once | TRBV7-9 | NA | CASSLVLPTRGPSSYEQYF | TGTGCCAGCAGCTTAGTTCTACCTACCCGCGGGCCGAGCTCCTACGAGCAGTACTTC
TRBJ2-7 | NA | TRBV11-2 | TRBD2 | CASSLKVDRSRGGEQYF | TGTGCCAGCAGCTTAAAAGTGGACCGTTCGCGGGGGGGCGAGCAGTACTTC
TRBJ1-1 | once | TRBV18 | TRBD1 | CASSPMGTGGKEAFF | TGTGCCAGCTCACCAATGGGGACAGGGGGCAAAGAAGCTTTCTTT
TRBJ2-7 | few | TRBV19 | TRBD1 | CASSPGGWGYEQYF | TGTGCCAGTAGCCCAGGGGGCTGGGGTTACGAGCAGTACTTC
TRBJ2-2 | NA | TRBV6-2/TRBV6-3 | TRBD2 | CASSYVAGGPQTGELFF | TGTGCCAGCAGTTATGTCGCGGGGGGGCCGCAAACCGGGGAGCTGTTTTTT
TRBJ2-7 | NA | TRBV6-5 | NA | CASRVTVSSYEQYF | TGTGCCAGCAGGGTGACTGTCAGCTCCTACGAGCAGTACTTC
TRBJ2-5 | NA | TRBV18 | NA | CASSPPPIGPETQYF | TGTGCCAGCTCACCACCCCCGATCGGCCCGGAGACCCAGTACTTC
TRBJ2-1 | NA | TRBV3-1/TRBV3-2 | TRBD2 | CASSTYGGSSYNEQFF | TGTGCCAGCAGCACCTACGGGGGGAGCTCCTACAATGAGCAGTTCTTC
TRBJ2-7 | NA | TRBV6-6 | NA | CASSTPAGEQYF | TGTGCCAGCAGCACCCCCGCTGGCGAGCAGTACTTC
TRBJ2-1 | NA | TRBV11-3 | TRBD2 | CASSPAGTSSYNEQFF | TGTGCCAGCAGCCCTGCCGGGACTAGCTCCTACAATGAGCAGTTCTTC
TRBJ1-2 | once | TRBV19 | TRBD1 | CASSIDRDRAAYGYTF | TGTGCCAGTAGTATAGACCGGGACAGGGCTGCCTATGGCTACACCTTC
TRBJ2-2 | NA | TRBV9 | TRBD2 | CASSVATGGNGELFF | TGTGCCAGCAGCGTAGCTACGGGGGGGAACGGGGAGCTGTTTTTT
TRBJ1-2 | NA | TRBV15 | NA | CATSRDGGYTF | TGTGCCACCAGCAGAGATGGAGGCTACACCTTC
TRBJ1-3 | NA | TRBV6-5 | TRBD1 | CASGDRSSGNTIYF | TGTGCCAGCGGGGACAGGAGCTCTGGAAACACCATATATTTT
TRBJ2-3 | once | TRBV9 | NA | CASSPFSTGPDTQYF | TGTGCCAGCAGCCCCTTTTCGACAGGCCCAGATACGCAGTATTTT
TRBJ2-5 | NA | TRBV2 | NA | CASKGGSQETQYF | TGTGCCAGCAAGGGGGGGTCCCAAGAGACCCAGTACTTC
TRBJ1-4 | NA | TRBV7-8 | NA | CASSRVGTGASTNEKLFF | TGTGCCAGCAGCCGAGTGGGTACCGGGGCGAGCACTAATGAAAAACTGTTTTTT
TRBJ2-7 | NA | TRBV18 | NA | CASSPLPGPGSYEQYF | TGTGCCAGCTCACCCCTACCGGGACCTGGCTCCTACGAGCAGTACTTC
TRBJ2-2 | NA | TRBV14 | TRBD1 | CASSPGQLTGELFF | TGTGCCAGCAGCCCGGGACAGCTCACCGGGGAGCTGTTTTTT
TRBJ2-7 | NA | TRBV7-9 | NA | CASTNDRQASYEQYF | TGTGCCAGCACCAACGACCGACAGGCATCCTACGAGCAGTACTTC
TRBJ1-5 | NA | TRBV5-8 | TRBD1 | CASSLGGQGTNQPQHF | TGTGCCAGCAGCTTGGGAGGACAGGGGACCAATCAGCCCCAGCATTTT
TRBJ1-2 | once | TRBV7-9 | TRBD1 | CASSAGTAYGYTF | TGTGCCAGCAGCGCCGGGACAGCCTATGGCTACACCTTC
TRBJ2-1 | NA | TRBV7-9 | TRBD1 | CASSRPGTGYEQFF | TGTGCCAGCAGCCGCCCGGGGACAGGCTATGAGCAGTTCTTC
TRBJ1-2 | NA | TRBV19 | NA | CASTPGYGYTF | TGTGCCAGTACCCCCGGCTATGGCTACACCTTC